This T cell receptor beta chain was observed in a study of T cell clones after liver transplantation. Whole-study context: Liver transplant recipients had immunosuppression withdrawal attempted within 2 years. Post-transplant blood was tracked for graft-donor-reactive T cell clones identified in a pre-transplant mixed lymphocyte reaction. Graft-donor-reactive sequences were compared with third-party-reactive TCRbeta sequences from pre-transplant mixed lymphocyte reactions. HCV positivity affected three of eight recipients; the rest lacked autoimmune or viral indications.

This CDR3 comprises 20 residues. Per the germline V gene, CDR1 is MNHEY and CDR2 is SMNVEV (reference sequence). The germline V and J ends were trimmed by 5 bases and 0 bases, with 26 bases remaining between them. The assay was immunoSEQ multiplex PCR, and TCRdb's table has in-frame clones only and misses some. Found here are around 76,000 clones, roughly 80% of them singletons; the top ten hold roughly 0.87%. The chain couples TRBV27 to TRBJ2-4; D possibly uses TRBD1 or TRBD2 (5 bases each). This TCR was sampled from a human patient who received a liver transplant. Part of the T cells may come from the graft donor. The sample here was CD4+ T cells from blood, taken 12 months after liver transplant. The CDR3 coding sequence is TGTGCCAGCAGTCTCCGTAGGGGAGAACGGGCGGAGAGAGCCAAAAACATTCAGTACTTC. Protein product: CASSLRRGERAERAKNIQYF.